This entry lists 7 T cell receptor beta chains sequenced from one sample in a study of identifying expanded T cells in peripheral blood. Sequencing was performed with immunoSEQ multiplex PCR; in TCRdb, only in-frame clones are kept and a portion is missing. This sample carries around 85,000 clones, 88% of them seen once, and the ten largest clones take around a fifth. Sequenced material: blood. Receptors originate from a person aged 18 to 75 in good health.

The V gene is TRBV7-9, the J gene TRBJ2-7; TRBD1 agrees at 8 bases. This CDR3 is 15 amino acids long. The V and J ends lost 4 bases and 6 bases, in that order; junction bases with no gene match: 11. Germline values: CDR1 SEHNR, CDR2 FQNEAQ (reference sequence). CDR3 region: CASSSRTGQGGEQYF. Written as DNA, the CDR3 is TGTGCCAGCAGCTCTCGGACCGGACAGGGTGGCGAGCAGTACTTC.

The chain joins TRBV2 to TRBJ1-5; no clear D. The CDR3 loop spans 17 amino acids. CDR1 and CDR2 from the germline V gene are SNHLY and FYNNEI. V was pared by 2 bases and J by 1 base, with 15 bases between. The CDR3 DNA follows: TGTGCCAGCAGTGAATACGGGATTCTGTCAAGCAATCAGCCCCAGCATTTT. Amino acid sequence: CASSEYGILSSNQPQHF.

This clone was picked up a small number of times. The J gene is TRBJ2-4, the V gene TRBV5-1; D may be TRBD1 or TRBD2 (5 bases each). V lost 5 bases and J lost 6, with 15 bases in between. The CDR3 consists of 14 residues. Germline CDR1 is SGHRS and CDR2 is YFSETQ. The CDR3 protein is CASRDGNGGNIQYF. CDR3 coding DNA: TGCGCCAGCAGGGATGGGAATGGGGGAAACATTCAGTACTTC.

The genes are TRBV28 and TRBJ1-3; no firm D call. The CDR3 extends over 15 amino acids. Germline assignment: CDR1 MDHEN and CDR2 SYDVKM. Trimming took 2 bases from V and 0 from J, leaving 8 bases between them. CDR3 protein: CASSLVLSSGNTIYF. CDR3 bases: TGTGCCAGCAGTTTAGTTCTGAGCTCTGGAAACACCATATATTTT. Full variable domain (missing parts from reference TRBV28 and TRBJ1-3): DVKVTQSSRYLVKRTGEKVFLECVQDMDHENMFWYRQDPGLGLRLIYFSYDVKMKEKGDIPEGYSVSREKKERFSLILESASTNQTSMYLCASSLVLSSGNTIYFGEGSWLTVV.

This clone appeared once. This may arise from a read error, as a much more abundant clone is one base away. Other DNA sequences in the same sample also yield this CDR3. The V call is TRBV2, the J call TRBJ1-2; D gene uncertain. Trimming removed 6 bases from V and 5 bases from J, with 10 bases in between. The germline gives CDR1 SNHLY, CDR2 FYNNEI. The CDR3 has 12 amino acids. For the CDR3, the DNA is TGTGCCAGCAGCGCTGATACGTATGGCTACACCTTC. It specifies CASSADTYGYTF.

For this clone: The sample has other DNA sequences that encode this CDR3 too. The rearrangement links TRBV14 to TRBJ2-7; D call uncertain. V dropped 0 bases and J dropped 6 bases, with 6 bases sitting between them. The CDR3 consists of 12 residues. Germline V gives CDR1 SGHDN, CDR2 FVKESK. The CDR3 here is CASSQDRREQYF. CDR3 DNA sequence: TGTGCCAGCAGCCAAGATCGCCGCGAGCAGTACTTC.

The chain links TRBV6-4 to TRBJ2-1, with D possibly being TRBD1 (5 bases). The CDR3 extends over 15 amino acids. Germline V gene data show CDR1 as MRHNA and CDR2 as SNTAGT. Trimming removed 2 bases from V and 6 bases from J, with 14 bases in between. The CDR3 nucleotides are TGTGCCAGCAGTGACACGGCCCAGGGATTCAATGAGCAGTTCTTC. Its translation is CASSDTAQGFNEQFF.